The T cell receptor (beta chain) under discussion was sequenced for a study of blood T cell repertoires in COVID-19 (dated by TCRdb to the early 2020s). Regarding the research as a whole: Samples covering the acute and convalescent phases of COVID-19 were provided by collaborators in the United States, Italy and Spain. The prospective study material was composed of cDNA or gDNA derived from T cells, B-cell-depleted T cells, or PBMCs. Subjects who had been exposed to COVID-19, were actively infected with it, or had recovered from it provided the deeply sampled blood TCRbeta repertoires that made up the dataset. The repertoires were released in a freely available public database meant as a resource for research on the immune response to SARS-CoV-2. Samples came from the ongoing ImmuneRACE study (first 160 participants) plus 1,254 subjects from 6 global collaborators. The sample metadata nearly always contained a de-identified subject ID, COVID-19 status, age in years and sex. Where available, HLA class I and class II types were taken from metadata supplied by the sample provider and were not determined by assay-based typing. General findings and caveats noted by the study authors: How much clinical and demographic metadata was included differed by source and by participant, and the metadata was provided uncurated.

The immunoSEQ Assay, a bias-controlled multiplex PCR, was used to amplify TCRbeta CDR3 regions from genomic DNA. Per the original workflow: Within the assay, amplification of reference gene primers was used to estimate how many nucleated cells each sample contained. To quantify the absolute abundance of each unique TCRbeta CDR3 rearrangement, sequence reads were collapsed and filtered. For each sample, productive Simpson clonality was calculated by taking the square root of Simpson's diversity index across productive rearrangements. The table was pulled from immuneACCESS by TCRdb, which kept in-frame rearrangements only. Such tables lose some clones; where checked, under half of the loss comes from unresolved V genes, and the rest has no known cause. The V and J calls and clone size are taken from that table; D and trimming were inferred from the DNA. The sample table records 65,000 to 85,000 clones; 86% of these occur just once. The ten largest make up under 6.5% of the sample.

Note on this clone: Its antigen remains undetermined. One base away there is no much larger clone; base qualities are not given.

One collaborating source in Seattle enrolled patients during active infection and followed them longitudinally through the course of disease. The collaborating institutions used their own protocols to collect whole blood in K2EDTA tubes. Collaborator samples were shipped for TCRbeta analysis as frozen whole blood, isolated PBMCs, or DNA extracted from either sample type. Per the germline V gene, SGHDT is the CDR1 and YYEEEE is the CDR2. V and J are trimmed by 4 bases and 1 base, and the gene matches miss 5 bases of the junction. The CDR3 holds 15 amino acids from the cysteine to the phenylalanine. Left in the record is the CDR3 DNA by itself, 45 bases read in frame from the first base.

The chain uses TRBV5-6 and TRBJ2-5; the junction holds 9 bases that match TRBD2. The clonotype comes from a man older than 75 with COVID-19, enrolled during active disease. What was sequenced was peripheral blood. The CDR3 region reads CASSTGLAIQETQYF. In nucleotides, the sequence is TGTGCCAGCAGCACCGGACTAGCGATCCAAGAGACCCAGTACTTC.